This T cell receptor beta chain was documented in a study of response to subunit inactivated influenza vaccine. Trimming pared 8 bases from V and 0 bases from J, leaving 10 bases between. Germline values: CDR1 SNHLY, CDR2 FYNNEI. The CDR3 is 13 amino acids. Notes on the study in general: Authors proposed each seasonal influenza vaccination draws in few new T cells.

TCRdb re-called the RT-PCR reads through MiXCR, storing one row per CDR3 protein. The sample shows fewer than 650,000 distinct CDR3 sequences, under 15% of them seen only once. This clonotype was observed a few times. What it recognizes is unknown. The chain recombines TRBV2 with TRBJ1-2; D gene uncertain. The sample in question was PBMCs from blood, obtained 40 to 50 days after vaccination. The TCR was taken from a man aged 50 or older who received an inactivated influenza vaccine. DNA for the CDR3: TGTGCCAGCCCCGAGCGGACTAACTATGGCTACACCTTC. Residues: CASPERTNYGYTF.